This entry lists 17 T cell receptor beta chains sequenced from one sample in a study of follicular helper T cells after annual influenza vaccination. Clones were read by immunoSEQ multiplex PCR, and TCRdb kept only the in-frame ones, dropping some. The sample lists about 6,800 clones, approximately 78% seen once, with approximately 1.4% in the top ten. Time point denoted: 2015-2016 season, 7 days after influenza vaccination. Sequenced material: CXCR5- memory CD4+ T cells sorted from blood, taken 7 days after influenza vaccination. The receptors stem from an adult who received the influenza vaccine.

J is TRBJ2-7 and V is TRBV10-1; TRBD1 might be the D (6 bases). There are 13 residues in the CDR3. The V gene lost 2 bases and the J gene lost 6 bases, with 11 bases spanning the gap. Germline V gives CDR1 WNHNN, CDR2 SYGVQD (reference sequence). CDR3 nucleotide sequence: TGCGCCAGCAGTGAGCAGAGGACAGCCGAGCAGTACTTC. Translated: CASSEQRTAEQYF.

There are a few counts of this clone. This rearrangement joins TRBV28 to TRBJ2-7; possibly TRBD1 or TRBD2 for D (5 bases each). The germline V and J ends were trimmed by 3 bases and 5 bases, with 14 bases remaining between them. The CDR3 contains 14 residues. The germline gives CDR1 MDHEN, CDR2 SYDVKM. The CDR3 loop is CASSLGTGRNEQYF. The CDR3 coding sequence is TGTGCCAGCAGTTTGGGGACCGGGCGGAACGAGCAGTACTTC.

This chain connects TRBV11-2 to TRBJ2-7, with D perhaps TRBD1 (6 bases). V was trimmed by 6 bases and J by 3 bases, leaving 9 bases between them. Per germline, CDR1 SGHAT and CDR2 FQNNGV. The CDR3 sequence is 12 residues long. The CDR3 DNA reads as TGTGCCAGCAGTGTACAGGGCTACGAGCAGTACTTC. Translated, it gives CASSVQGYEQYF. The full variable domain, completed using reference TRBV11-2 and TRBJ2-7, is EAGVAQSPRYKIIEKRQSVAFWCNPISGHATLYWYQQILGQGPKLLIQFQNNGVVDDSQLPKDRFSAERLKGVDSTLKIQPAKLEDSAVYLCASSVQGYEQYFGPGTRLTVT.

The chain links TRBV5-6 to TRBJ2-7; 11 nucleotides line up with TRBD2. Losses at the gene ends were 4 bases for V and 3 bases for J; bases not matched to a gene: 3. The CDR3 loop spans 14 amino acids. Germline V gives CDR1 SGHDT, CDR2 YYEEEE. As DNA, the CDR3 is TGTGCCAGCAGCGTGGGACTAGCGGACTACGAGCAGTACTTC. This codes for CASSVGLADYEQYF.

This sequence joins TRBV4-2 and TRBJ2-3; maybe TRBD2 (7 bases). The germline V gene encodes CDR1 LGHNA and CDR2 YNFKEQ. Trimming took 1 base from V and 0 from J, leaving 8 bases between them. The CDR3 is made up of 15 amino acids. CDR3 protein: CASSQAGGSTDTQYF. CDR3 DNA: TGTGCCAGCAGCCAAGCGGGGGGCAGCACAGATACGCAGTATTTT.

The CDR3 reads CSVVPVVNEQFF. The CDR3 DNA follows: TGCAGCGTTGTACCTGTGGTAAATGAGCAGTTCTTC. The chain carries TRBV29-1 and TRBJ2-1; the D is unclear. Germline-derived CDR1 and CDR2 are SQVTM and ANQGSEA. The CDR3 has 12 residues. V was trimmed by 4 bases and J by 7 bases, leaving 11 bases between them.

The rearrangement joins TRBV30 to TRBJ2-3, with D possibly being TRBD2 (8 bases). Germline V gene sequence: CDR1 GTSNPN, CDR2 SVGIG (reference sequence). The CDR3 consists of 15 residues. Trimming left V 3 bases short and J 3 bases short, with 16 bases between. The CDR3 loop is CAWRAGGQRTDTQYF. For the CDR3, the DNA is TGTGCCTGGAGGGCGGGGGGACAGAGAACAGATACGCAGTATTTT.

The rearrangement joins TRBV5-1 to TRBJ2-2; TRBD2 is a possible D gene (5 bases). Trimming took off 4 bases at V and 2 bases at J, with 9 bases between the two ends. This CDR3 is 14 amino acids long. Germline loops: CDR1 SGHRS, CDR2 YFSETQ. The DNA for the CDR3 is TGCGCCAGCAGCGGGGAGAGCAACACCGGGGAGCTGTTTTTT. Protein: CASSGESNTGELFF.

The chain uses TRBV15 and TRBJ2-3; D gene uncertain. V lost 0 bases and J lost 7, with 11 bases in between. Germline CDR1 and CDR2: LNHNV and YYDKDF (reference sequence). CDR3 size: 14 residues. The CDR3, as DNA: TGTGCCACCAGCAGAGATACCGCGAGTAATACGCAGTATTTT. It is translated as CATSRDTASNTQYF.

This chain uses TRBV7-2 with TRBJ2-5, with D perhaps matching TRBD2 (5 bases). There are 16 residues in the CDR3. CDR1 is SGHTA and CDR2 is FQGNSA in the germline V gene. V shed 1 base and J shed 1 base, with 13 bases lying between them. The CDR3: CASSLGGPTFQETQYF. CDR3 nucleotide sequence: TGTGCCAGCAGCTTAGGCGGGCCGACTTTCCAAGAGACCCAGTACTTC. The full variable domain, its missing parts supplied by reference TRBV7-2 and TRBJ2-5, is GAGVSQSPSNKVTEKGKDVELRCDPISGHTALYWYRQSLGQGLEFLIYFQGNSAPDKSGLPSDRFSAERTGGSVSTLTIQRTQQEDSAVYLCASSLGGPTFQETQYFGPGTRLLVL.

DNA for the CDR3: TGTGCCAGCAGCTCGAGACCCCAATATAATGAAAAACTGTTTTTT. Protein sequence: CASSSRPQYNEKLFF. The V and J genes are TRBV11-3 and TRBJ1-4, with unresolved D. Germline V gives CDR1 SGHNT, CDR2 YENEEA. The CDR3 contains 15 residues. V lost 4 bases, J lost 4 bases, and 13 bases lay in between.

This chain's CDR3 is CASSPPGTGNTGELFF. The CDR3 DNA follows: TGTGCCAGCTCACCACCTGGGACAGGGAACACCGGGGAGCTGTTTTTT. The rearrangement joins TRBV18 to TRBJ2-2, with TRBD1 matching 8 bases. This CDR3 has 16 residues. CDR1 is KGHSH, CDR2 LQKENI, per germline. The trim removed 0 bases at V and 1 base at J, leaving 1 base unmatched.

The chain combines TRBV5-1 with TRBJ2-5; 9 bases are shared with TRBD2. This CDR3 has 16 amino acids. With 0 bases clipped from V and 7 bases from J, the junction kept 10 bases outside the gene matches. In germline, CDR1 is SGHRS, CDR2 YFSETQ. The chain's CDR3 is CASSLGTSGPGGTQYF. The CDR3 DNA is TGCGCCAGCAGCTTGGGAACTAGCGGGCCGGGGGGGACCCAGTACTTC. Full variable domain (missing parts from reference TRBV5-1 and TRBJ2-5): KAGVTQTPRYLIKTRGQQVTLSCSPISGHRSVSWYQQTPGQGLQFLFEYFSETQRNKGNFPGRFSGRQFSNSRSEMNVSTLELGDSALYLCASSLGTSGPGGTQYFGPGTRLLVL.

The V gene is TRBV11-2, the J gene TRBJ2-3, with TRBD2 as a possible D gene (5 bases). The V and J ends lost 5 bases and 2 bases respectively, with 11 bases between them. The CDR3 totals 14 residues. Germline CDR1 is SGHAT and CDR2 is FQNNGV. CDR3 coding DNA: TGTGCCAGCAGCCAAAACGGGGTCACAGATACGCAGTATTTT. This encodes CASSQNGVTDTQYF.

There are a few counts of this clone. This chain connects TRBV28 to TRBJ2-3, with 8 bases fitting TRBD2. V lost 5 bases to trimming and J lost 8 bases; unmatched junction nucleotides: 15. Germline CDR1 MDHEN, CDR2 SYDVKM. The CDR3 is 16 amino acids. CDR3 sequence (DNA): TGTGCCAGCAGTCCGGCTGTAGCGGGGCCTTGGGCTACGCAGTATTTT. Translating it yields CASSPAVAGPWATQYF.

This clone was detected only once. The V and J genes are TRBV19 and TRBJ1-5, with a weak D call TRBD1 (5 bases). This CDR3 is 14 amino acids long. V gave up 1 base and J gave up 6 bases, with 10 bases separating them. CDR1 is LNHDA, CDR2 SQIVND, per germline (reference sequence). CDR3 nucleotide sequence: TGTGCCAGTAGTATAGGGGTGGGGCCTCAGCCCCAGCATTTT. Amino acids: CASSIGVGPQPQHF.

V usage is TRBV5-1 and J usage is TRBJ1-1; tentatively, D is TRBD1 (5 bases). V gave up 0 bases and J gave up 0 bases, with 12 bases separating them. Germline V CDR1 and CDR2: SGHRS, YFSETQ. The CDR3 runs 16 residues. CDR3 amino acids: CASSLAGGVMNTEAFF. CDR3 sequence (DNA): TGCGCCAGCAGCTTGGCTGGGGGGGTAATGAACACTGAAGCTTTCTTT.